Listed below are T cell receptor beta chains from one sample, sequenced in a study of cytomegalovirus exposure and HLA in healthy donors. Using immunoSEQ multiplex PCR, the repertoire was profiled, and TCRdb retains in-frame clones only, with some absent. The repertoire table contains about 200,000 clones. The specimen sequenced was PBMCs. These receptors were collected from a man younger than 45 in good health and CMV-seronegative. The CDR3 runs from the conserved cysteine through the conserved F or W. The order of the fields is J gene, D gene, CDR3 length, V gene, CDR3 DNA, CDR3 protein. A D gene is named only where the DNA matches it firmly.

TRBJ1-1 NA 17 TRBV14 TGTGCCAGCAGCCAAGACGGGGGGCGCTTACCGAACACTGAAGCTTTCTTT CASSQDGGRLPNTEAFF
TRBJ1-3 NA 15 TRBV6-6 TGTGCCAGCAGTTACAGTCGGTTGAAGGGAAACACCATATATTTT CASSYSRLKGNTIYF
TRBJ1-1 NA 16 TRBV4-1 TGCGCCAGCAGCAAAAACATCTGGACAGTGAACACTGAAGCTTTCTTT CASSKNIWTVNTEAFF
TRBJ2-3 TRBD1 15 TRBV5-1 TGCGCCAGCAGCGTCGACAGGGGCGACACAGATACGCAGTATTTT CASSVDRGDTDTQYF
TRBJ1-1 TRBD1 15 TRBV19 TGTGCCAGTAGTATAGCGGGGACAGGGACCACTGAAGCTTTCTTT CASSIAGTGTTEAFF
TRBJ1-1 NA 11 TRBV6-5 TGTGCCAGCAGAACGGGACTGGAAGCTTTCTTT CASRTGLEAFF
TRBJ1-2 TRBD1 15 TRBV6-1 TGTGCCAGCAGTGAAGATAGGACAGGGGGTTATGGCTACACCTTC CASSEDRTGGYGYTF
TRBJ2-7 NA 14 TRBV18 TGTGCCAGCTCACCACCCCCGCTTAGCTACGAGCAGTACTTC CASSPPPLSYEQYF
TRBJ2-1 TRBD2 17 TRBV27 TGTGCCAGCAGTTCAATACTAGCGGGAGGGCCCTCGAATGAGCAGTTCTTC CASSSILAGGPSNEQFF
TRBJ1-2 NA 16 TRBV7-9 TGTGCCAGCAGCTTAGCATCCCAGGAGGCGTTGGGTGGCTACACCTTC CASSLASQEALGGYTF
TRBJ2-2 NA 16 TRBV7-6 TGTGCCAGCAGCCTCAGATCTGCGGTAAACACCGGGGAGCTGTTTTTT CASSLRSAVNTGELFF
TRBJ2-7 NA 16 TRBV23-1 TGCGCCAGCAGTCAACCCGGGTTGGCCACGAGCCACGAGCAGTACTTC CASSQPGLATSHEQYF
TRBJ2-2 NA 11 TRBV7-9 TGTGCCAGCAGCCCTTCTACGGAGCTGTTTTTT CASSPSTELFF
TRBJ2-3 TRBD2 16 TRBV4-2 TGTGCCAGCAGCCTAACTCGGACTAGCGGCACAGATACGCAGTATTTT CASSLTRTSGTDTQYF
TRBJ1-1 TRBD1 15 TRBV6-5 TGTGCCAGCACCCCCGGGACAGGGTGGGACACTGAAGCTTTCTTT CASTPGTGWDTEAFF
TRBJ2-1 TRBD2 16 TRBV10-3 TGTGCCATCAGTGAGTCTAGCGGGAGTGGGTACAATGAGCAGTTCTTC CAISESSGSGYNEQFF
TRBJ2-2 TRBD1 17 TRBV5-1 TGCGCCAGCAGCTTGGAGGGACAGGGGGCAAACACCGGGGAGCTGTTTTTT CASSLEGQGANTGELFF
TRBJ1-5 NA 20 TRBV4-1 TGCGCCAGCAGCCAAGAGATCGCAGGACATTGGATAAGGGCGAGTCAGCCCCAGCATTTT CASSQEIAGHWIRASQPQHF
TRBJ1-1 NA 14 TRBV5-5 TGTGCCAGCAGCTTGGTTCCGGGTGACACTGAAGCTTTCTTT CASSLVPGDTEAFF
TRBJ1-5 NA 14 TRBV9 TGTGCCAGCAGCGCAGAAAGTAGCAATCAGCCCCAGCATTTT CASSAESSNQPQHF
TRBJ2-7 TRBD1 15 TRBV19 TGTGCCAGTAACGCACACAGGGGTCCAGCCTACGAGCAGTACTTC CASNAHRGPAYEQYF
TRBJ2-1 TRBD2 17 TRBV5-1 TGCGCCAGCAGCTTGGGTTGGTTAGCGGGAGAGCCCAATGAGCAGTTCTTC CASSLGWLAGEPNEQFF
TRBJ2-3 TRBD1 18 TRBV25-1 TGTGCCAGCAGTCCTACCACTCGACAGGGGACGTTCACAGATACGCAGTATTTT CASSPTTRQGTFTDTQYF
TRBJ2-7 TRBD1 16 TRBV7-6 TGTGCCAGCAGCTTATGGGGACAGGGAAGCTCCTACGAGCAGTACTTC CASSLWGQGSSYEQYF
TRBJ1-6 NA 17 TRBV27 TGTGCCAGCAGCTCACTCATGGGGGCAGGTGATAATTCACCCCTCCACTTT CASSSLMGAGDNSPLHF
TRBJ1-1 NA 14 TRBV30 TGTGCCTGGAGTGTAACGGGGGGTAGCACTGAAGCTTTCTTT CAWSVTGGSTEAFF
TRBJ2-7 NA 14 TRBV28 TGTGCCAGCAGTTTATCTTCAGGGTTCTACGAGCAGTACTTC CASSLSSGFYEQYF
TRBJ1-2 TRBD1 12 TRBV28 TGTGCCAGCACGACAGGGTTTGGTGGCTACACCTTC CASTTGFGGYTF
TRBJ2-7 NA 12 TRBV12-5 TGTGCTAGTGGTTTGCTCCCTCGGGCGGGACGGTTC CASGLLPRAGRF
TRBJ1-6 NA 15 TRBV2 TGTGCCAGCAGGCTCCAGTGGGTTGGGCCTTCACCCCTCCACTTT CASRLQWVGPSPLHF
TRBJ1-6 NA 17 TRBV19 TGTGCCAGTAGTATCACAGGAACAAGCTCCTATAATTCACCCCTCCACTTT CASSITGTSSYNSPLHF
TRBJ1-5 TRBD1 17 TRBV5-1 TGCGCCAGCAGCTTGGCCGGGACAGGGACGGCTGATCAGCCCCAGCATTTT CASSLAGTGTADQPQHF
TRBJ1-1 TRBD1 15 TRBV4-1 TGCGCCAGCAGCCACCCGGGGACAGGGGGAACTGAAGCTTTCTTT CASSHPGTGGTEAFF
TRBJ2-7 NA 12 TRBV11-2 TGTGCCAGCAGCTTGACAAGAGGGGAGCAGTACTTC CASSLTRGEQYF
TRBJ1-6 NA 13 TRBV29-1 TGCAGCGTCCGCCACAGGGATGATTCACCCCTCCACTTT CSVRHRDDSPLHF
TRBJ2-7 NA 11 TRBV6-1 TGTGCCAGCAGTGAATACTACGAGCAGTACTTC CASSEYYEQYF
TRBJ2-1 NA 15 TRBV11-3 TGTGCCAGCAGCTTCACTGGGGCCTCTCGGAATGAGCAGTTCTTC CASSFTGASRNEQFF